This T cell receptor (beta chain) comes out of a study of CD8+ T cells in alopecia areata. Across the study: Tofacitinib was taken orally by treated patients, and the dose was 5 to 10 mg twice daily. The drug, tofacitinib, lasted 6 to 18 months, followed by 6 months off drug. Broader study findings: Greater clonality was observed in lesional scalp samples, especially alopecia totalis/universalis, versus normal scalp. Patients showed less clear TCR sequence sharing than mice, possibly partly because of HLA diversity.

Concerning this clone itself: The antigen is undetermined.

As the sequencing template, cDNA was produced by extracting RNA and reverse transcribing it. Some clones are missing from TCRdb's copy, which holds only in-frame ones; the method was immunoSEQ multiplex PCR. The table has hundreds of thousands of clones, less than 80% seen once. Germline loops: CDR1 DFQATT, CDR2 SNEGSKA (reference sequence). The CDR3 covers 10 residues. Trimming took off 6 bases at V and 7 bases at J, with 9 bases between the two ends. The sequences come from CD4+ T cells sorted from blood, collected at week 0. V is TRBV20-1 and J is TRBJ1-2; no firm D call. This sequence was found in a human donor with alopecia areata. CDR3 sequence: CSAGMSGYTF. The CDR3 nucleotides read TGCAGTGCGGGGATGAGTGGCTACACCTTC.